Listed here are 7 T cell receptor beta chains from one sample, sequenced in a study of shared clonotypes between healthy human individuals. Some clones are missing from TCRdb's copy, which holds only in-frame ones; the method was immunoSEQ multiplex PCR. The profile shows roughly 1,600,000 clones, 98% of them singletons. What was sequenced was naive CD4+ T cells sorted from blood. Regarding subset: CD45RA+ positively selected. The receptor set was obtained from a man aged 30 to 45 in good health.

The rearrangement uses TRBV2 and TRBJ2-3, with 13 positions matching TRBD2. The V segment lost 6 bases and the J segment 5 bases; nucleotides outside the gene matches: 5. Germline lookup yields CDR1 SNHLY and CDR2 FYNNEI. CDR3 length equals 15 residues. The CDR3 protein is CASSVRLAGGDTQYF. Here the CDR3 DNA reads TGTGCCAGCAGCGTCCGACTAGCGGGAGGAGATACGCAGTATTTT. Full variable domain (remainder filled in from reference TRBV2 and TRBJ2-3): EPEVTQTPSHQVTQMGQEVILRCVPISNHLYFYWYRQILGQKVEFLVSFYNNEISEKSEIFDDQFSVERPDGSNFTLKIRSTKLEDSAMYFCASSVRLAGGDTQYFGPGTRLTVL.

J is TRBJ1-2 and V is TRBV5-1; no clear D gene. The CDR3 spans 16 residues. Trimming left V 3 bases short and J 1 base short, with 16 bases between. CDR1 and CDR2 from the germline V gene are SGHRS and YFSETQ. For the CDR3, the DNA is TGCGCCAGCAGCTCCTTCGGGCTTCCGAATAACTATGGCTACACCTTC. This codes for CASSSFGLPNNYGYTF.

The V call is TRBV19, the J call TRBJ1-5; D gene unclear. This CDR3 region has 15 residues. Germline V lookup: CDR1 LNHDA, CDR2 SQIVND (reference sequence). Trimming took 2 bases from V and 6 from J, leaving 14 bases between them. As DNA, the CDR3 is TGTGCCAGTAGTATAACGGATACAGCCTTTCAGCCCCAGCATTTT. This gives the protein CASSITDTAFQPQHF.

The chain couples TRBV18 to TRBJ2-7, with 9 positions matching TRBD1. V was clipped by 6 bases and J by 5 bases; unmatched bases: 8. The CDR3 totals 14 residues. The germline CDR1 and CDR2 sequences are KGHSH and LQKENI. The CDR3 region has the DNA TGTGCCAGCTCCCCCGGGGGACAGGGTAACGAGCAGTACTTC. It encodes CASSPGGQGNEQYF.

The chain is built from TRBV7-2 and TRBJ2-2, with 9 bases lining up with TRBD2. Germline V gives CDR1 SGHTA, CDR2 FQGNSA. The length of the CDR3 is 17 residues. J gave up 6 bases and V 2 bases, and 10 bases lay outside the gene matches. The CDR3 region is CASSLIRVAGDAGELFF. The CDR3 nucleotides read TGTGCCAGCAGCTTAATCCGAGTAGCGGGAGATGCCGGGGAGCTGTTTTTT.

V and J are TRBV7-6 and TRBJ1-3; 7 nucleotides align to TRBD1. Germline V gene lookup returns CDR1 SGHVS and CDR2 FNYEAQ. V shed 1 base and J 11 bases; nucleotides not matched to a gene: 2. CDR3 length: 12 amino acids. The CDR3 is CASSLGQGSIYF. The CDR3 region has the DNA TGTGCCAGCAGCTTAGGACAGGGATCCATATATTTT.

Turning to this clone: The identical CDR3 is also encoded by other nucleotide sequences in the sample. The chain employs TRBV18 and TRBJ1-5; D is unclear. The V end was cut by 1 base, the J end by 1 base, with 8 bases between. CDR3 length: 15 amino acids. Germline values: CDR1 KGHSH, CDR2 LQKENI. Here the CDR3 reads CASSPQGGSNQPQHF. As DNA, the CDR3 is TGTGCCAGCTCACCACAGGGCGGGAGCAATCAGCCCCAGCATTTT.